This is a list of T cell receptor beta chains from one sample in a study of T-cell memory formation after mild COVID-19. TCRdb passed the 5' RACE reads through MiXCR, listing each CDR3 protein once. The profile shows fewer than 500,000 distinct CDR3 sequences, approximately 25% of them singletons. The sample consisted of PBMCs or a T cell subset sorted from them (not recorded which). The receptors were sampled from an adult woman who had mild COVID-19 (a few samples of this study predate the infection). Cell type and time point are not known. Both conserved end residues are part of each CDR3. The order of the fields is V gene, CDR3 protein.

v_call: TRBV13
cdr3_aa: CASSKRGPPYEQYF

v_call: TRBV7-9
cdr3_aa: CASSLTGSKDEQYF

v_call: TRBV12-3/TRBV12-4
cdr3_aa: CASSFGNYGYTF

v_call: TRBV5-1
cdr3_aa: CASSLTGLAGTHSYNEQFF

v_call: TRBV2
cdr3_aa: CASSGPGGTGELFF

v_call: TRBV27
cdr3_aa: CASSPMGVGYGYTF

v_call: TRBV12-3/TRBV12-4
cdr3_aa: CASSFGGFEQYF

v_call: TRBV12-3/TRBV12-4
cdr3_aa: CASSLGTLGTGTEAFF

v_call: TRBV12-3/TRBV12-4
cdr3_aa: CASGRGGLSGEQYF

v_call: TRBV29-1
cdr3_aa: CSVESPNYGYTF

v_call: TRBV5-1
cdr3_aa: CASSLGGSVSRRTDTQYF

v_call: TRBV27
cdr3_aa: CASSLEGSGGWQFF

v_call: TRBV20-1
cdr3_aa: CSAGTGGSYNSPLHF

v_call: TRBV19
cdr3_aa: CASSGQGHGYTF

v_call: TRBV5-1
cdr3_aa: CASYLGSQETQYF

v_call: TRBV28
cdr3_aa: CASEGGGNQPQHF

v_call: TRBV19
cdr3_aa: CASSTLLAGESYNEQFF

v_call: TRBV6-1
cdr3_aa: CASSEADQDRGSYTF

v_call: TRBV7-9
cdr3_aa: CASSPQQGNQPQHF

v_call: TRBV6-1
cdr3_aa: CASRHNRGRTSVNIQYF

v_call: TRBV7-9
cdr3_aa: CASTEQGDTQYF

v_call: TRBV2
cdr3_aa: CASSDRSPQYNEQFF

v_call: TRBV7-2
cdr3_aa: CASSFGWEGRGISETQYF

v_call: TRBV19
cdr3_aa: CASSMRVTGELFF

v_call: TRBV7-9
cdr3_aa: CASSLVLGYNSPLHF

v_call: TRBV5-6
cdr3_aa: CASSLRGGTYNEQFF

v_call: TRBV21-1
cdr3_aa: CASRRVAQETQYF

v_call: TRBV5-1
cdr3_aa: CASSLRRVGGAFF

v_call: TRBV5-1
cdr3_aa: CASSSGLAASTDTQYF

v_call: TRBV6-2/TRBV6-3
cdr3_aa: CASSTSGTGTSALHF

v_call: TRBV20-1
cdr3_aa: CSARGQASSGANVLTF

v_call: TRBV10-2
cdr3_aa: CASSVTDPDGTEAFF

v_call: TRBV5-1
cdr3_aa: CASSFGQRRGDTQYF

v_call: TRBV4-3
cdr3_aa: CASSQVRTGVMNTEAFF

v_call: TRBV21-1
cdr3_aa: CASSTGSSGGTNTGELFF

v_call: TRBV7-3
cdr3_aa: CASSPTGGGYEQYF

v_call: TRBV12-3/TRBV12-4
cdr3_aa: CASSFLDTIYF

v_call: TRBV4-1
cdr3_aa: CARSQGLAVVDTQYF

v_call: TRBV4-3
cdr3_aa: CASSQDRGHFPYEQYF

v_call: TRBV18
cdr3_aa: CASSTIGTSYEQYF

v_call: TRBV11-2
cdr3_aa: CASSLTSAQYQETQYF

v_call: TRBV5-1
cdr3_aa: CASSFDRSGDTEAFF

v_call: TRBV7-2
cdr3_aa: CASSFRAFNSNQPQHF

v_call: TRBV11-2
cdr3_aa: CASSGLAGVGQYF

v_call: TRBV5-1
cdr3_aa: CASSSGDGHYEQYF

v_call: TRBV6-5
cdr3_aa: CASSRQGANTGELFF

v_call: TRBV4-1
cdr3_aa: CASSQVSGGGTEAFF

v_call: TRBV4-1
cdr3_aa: CASSSPGGPDTQYF

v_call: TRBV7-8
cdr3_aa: CASSLAGTVPYEQYF

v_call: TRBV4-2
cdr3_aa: CASSQVGAFGSNEQFF

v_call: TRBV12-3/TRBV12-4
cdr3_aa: CASSTLQGAGTEAFF

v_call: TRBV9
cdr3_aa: CASSVGRGASTDTQYF

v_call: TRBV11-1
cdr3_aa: CASSLDTGGETQYF

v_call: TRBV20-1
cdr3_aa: CSARDDREGVYEQYF